These 9 T cell receptor beta chains were sequenced from one sample in a study of blood T cell repertoires in COVID-19. TCRdb's table, derived via immunoSEQ multiplex PCR, lists solely in-frame clones and lacks some. The table shows 180,000 or so clones, with roughly 80% occurring only once. The sample was PBMCs or T cells enriched from blood (not recorded which). These receptors were obtained from a man in his sixties who had been exposed to COVID-19.

The rearrangement joins TRBV7-8 to TRBJ1-4; D gene unclear. V was clipped by 5 bases and J by 7 bases, with 14 bases between them. Germline CDR1 and CDR2: SGHVS and FQNEAQ. The CDR3 runs 14 residues. CDR3 amino acids: CASSRAGLGEKLFF. The CDR3 coding sequence is TGTGCCAGCAGCCGCGCTGGTCTCGGTGAAAAACTGTTTTTT.

This chain links TRBV7-2 with TRBJ1-2; no clear D gene. Looked up from germline, CDR1 is SGHTA and CDR2 is FQGNSA. This CDR3 comprises 12 residues. Trimming shortened V by 5 bases and J by 8 bases, and 12 bases separated the two germline ends. The CDR3 region is CASSDRAGGYTF. Written as DNA, the CDR3 is TGTGCCAGCAGCGATAGGGCGGGAGGCTACACCTTC.

V is TRBV28 and J is TRBJ2-5; D may be TRBD1 (5 bases). V lost 1 base and J lost 4, with 13 bases in between. Germline V gene data show CDR1 as MDHEN and CDR2 as SYDVKM. CDR3 size: 15 residues. CDR3: CASSLYQGSAETQYF. For the CDR3, the DNA is TGTGCCAGCAGTTTATATCAGGGTTCGGCAGAGACCCAGTACTTC.

The rearrangement uses TRBV3-1 (or the pseudogene TRBV3-2) and TRBJ2-1; D remains unclear. The CDR3 has 15 amino acids. CDR1 is LGHDT, CDR2 YNNKEL, per germline (reference sequence). Trimming pared 1 base from V and 10 bases from J, leaving 17 bases between. In nucleotides, the CDR3 is TGTGCCAGCAGCCAAGCCAACCCCACCACCGGGGAGCAGTTCTTC. It is translated as CASSQANPTTGEQFF.

This chain connects TRBV6-6 to TRBJ2-1; 7 bases line up with TRBD1. Germline trimming cut 5 bases from V and 2 bases from J; bases unmatched to any gene: 6. The CDR3 spans 15 residues. The V gene's germline CDR1 is MNHNY and CDR2 SVGAGI (reference sequence). CDR3 nucleotides: TGTGCCAGCAGTCCGACAGGGATCGCCTACAATGAGCAGTTCTTC. Translation: CASSPTGIAYNEQFF.

The CDR3 DNA sequence: TGTGCCAGCAGTGTCAGGGGCGTGGGGAACACTGAAGCTTTCTTT. Translation gives CASSVRGVGNTEAFF. The chain joins TRBV27 to TRBJ1-1; maybe TRBD1 (6 bases). From germline, CDR1 is MNHEY and CDR2 SMNVEV (reference sequence). V gave up 5 bases and J gave up 1 base, with 14 bases separating them. This CDR3 spans 15 amino acids.

The V gene is TRBV9, the J gene TRBJ2-1, with D possibly being TRBD1 (5 bases). The CDR3 contains 16 residues. The ends were cut back, 0 bases at V and 5 bases at J, with 15 bases in the middle. CDR1 and CDR2 (germline): SGDLS, YYNGEE. The CDR3 reads CASSVAMVTGNNEQFF. In DNA form, the CDR3 reads TGTGCCAGCAGCGTAGCAATGGTTACAGGAAACAATGAGCAGTTCTTC.

The V call is TRBV2, the J call TRBJ1-2; D is undetermined. The germline V and J ends were trimmed by 7 bases and 2 bases, with 11 bases remaining between them. Germline assignment: CDR1 SNHLY and CDR2 FYNNEI. CDR3 size: 13 residues. The CDR3 DNA reads TGTGCCAGCAAAGCGGACGAAAACTATGGCTACACCTTC. This sequence encodes CASKADENYGYTF.

CDR3 sequence: CASRTPGTLSTDTQYF. As DNA, the CDR3 is TGTGCCAGCAGGACGCCCGGGACACTTAGCACAGATACGCAGTATTTT. V and J are TRBV2 and TRBJ2-3, with a possible D match to TRBD1 (6 bases). Trimming stripped 6 bases from V and 0 bases from J, with 16 bases between. Per the germline V gene, CDR1 is SNHLY and CDR2 is FYNNEI. The length of the CDR3 is 16 residues.